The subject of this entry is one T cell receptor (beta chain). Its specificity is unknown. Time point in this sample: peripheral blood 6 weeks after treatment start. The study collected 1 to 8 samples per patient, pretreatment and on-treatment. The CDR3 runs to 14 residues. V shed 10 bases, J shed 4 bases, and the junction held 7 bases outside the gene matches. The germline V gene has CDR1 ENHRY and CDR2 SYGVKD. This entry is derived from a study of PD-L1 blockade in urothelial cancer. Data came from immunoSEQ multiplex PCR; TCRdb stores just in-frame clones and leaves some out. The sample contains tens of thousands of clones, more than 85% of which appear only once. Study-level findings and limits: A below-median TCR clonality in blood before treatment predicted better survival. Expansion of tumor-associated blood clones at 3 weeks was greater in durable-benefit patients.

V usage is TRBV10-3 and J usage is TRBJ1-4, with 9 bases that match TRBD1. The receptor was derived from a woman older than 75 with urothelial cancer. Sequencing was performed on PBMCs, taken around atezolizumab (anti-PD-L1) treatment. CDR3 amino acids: CATRDRADNEKLFF. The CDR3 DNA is TGTGCCACAAGGGACAGGGCAGATAATGAAAAACTGTTTTTT.